A selection of T cell receptor beta chains follows, all from one sample in a study of blood T cell repertoires in COVID-19. Sequencing used immunoSEQ multiplex PCR; TCRdb keeps in-frame clones, though not all of them. The sample yields some 520,000 clones, nearly 90% seen once. Sequenced input: peripheral blood. These receptors all stem from a man between 18 and 29 years old with COVID-19, enrolled during active disease. CDR3s include the opening cysteine and the closing phenylalanine or tryptophan. The D gene is left open where the match is weak. Expanded clones get a size class; other rows say once, few or many, or leave the size out.

j_call cdr3_length v_call clone_size d_call cdr3_aa cdr3_nt
TRBJ1-1 14 TRBV6-5 . . CASRTAGVSPEAFF TGTGCCAGCAGGACAGCGGGGGTTAGTCCTGAAGCTTTCTTT
TRBJ1-1 13 TRBV30 . . CAWTGSANTEAFF TGTGCCTGGACAGGGTCGGCGAACACTGAAGCTTTCTTT
TRBJ1-4 15 TRBV19 . . CASSIGTGTNEKLFF TGTGCCAGTAGTATTGGCACAGGGACTAATGAAAAACTGTTTTTT
TRBJ2-7 15 TRBV10-2 few . CASSESTGTYYEQYF TGCGCCAGCAGTGAGTCGACCGGGACATACTACGAGCAGTACTTC
TRBJ2-7 13 TRBV5-1 . . CASSPLTDYEQYF TGCGCCAGCAGCCCCCTGACAGATTACGAGCAGTACTTC
TRBJ1-3 15 TRBV7-9 few TRBD1 CASSWQGASGNTIYF TGTGCCAGCAGCTGGCAGGGGGCCTCTGGAAACACCATATATTTT
TRBJ2-7 14 TRBV11-2 . . CASSPVLRPYEQYF TGTGCCAGCAGCCCCGTCTTGAGGCCCTACGAGCAGTACTTC
TRBJ2-7 14 TRBV11-2 . . CASSPLRRRNEQYF TGTGCCAGCAGCCCACTAAGGAGAAGGAACGAGCAGTACTTC
TRBJ2-4 17 TRBV24-1 once TRBD1 CATQEGQGDIAKNIQYF TGTGCCACCCAAGAAGGACAGGGGGATATAGCCAAAAACATTCAGTACTTC
TRBJ2-1 15 TRBV10-2 . TRBD2 CASRSGLARYNEQFF TGCGCCAGCAGATCGGGACTAGCGCGTTACAATGAGCAGTTCTTC
TRBJ1-5 13 TRBV3-1/TRBV3-2 . . CASSQRGGQPQHF TGTGCCAGCAGCCAGAGGGGGGGACAGCCCCAGCATTTT
TRBJ1-5 13 TRBV28 . . CASWRQGNQPQHF TGTGCCAGCTGGAGGCAGGGGAATCAGCCCCAGCATTTT
TRBJ2-2 17 TRBV3-1/TRBV3-2 . TRBD2 CASSPPSGSGNTGELFF TGTGCCAGCAGCCCTCCCAGCGGGAGCGGGAACACCGGGGAGCTGTTTTTT
TRBJ2-3 14 TRBV2 . TRBD2 CASSGLADGLRQYF TGTGCCAGCAGTGGACTAGCGGATGGACTTAGGCAGTATTTT
TRBJ2-1 16 TRBV7-8 . TRBD2 CASSLRLAGGFHEQFF TGTGCCAGCAGCTTACGCCTAGCGGGGGGGTTTCATGAGCAGTTCTTC
TRBJ2-3 14 TRBV6-5 . TRBD1 CASTDRGETDTQYF TGTGCCAGCACAGACAGGGGAGAGACAGATACGCAGTATTTT
TRBJ2-3 18 TRBV7-9 few TRBD2 CASSLYVGAGGQTDTQYF TGTGCCAGCAGCCTGTACGTCGGAGCGGGGGGGCAGACAGATACGCAGTATTTT
TRBJ2-1 18 TRBV11-2 few TRBD2 CASSPSLAGGYSYNEQFF TGTGCCAGCAGCCCCTCTCTAGCGGGGGGGTATTCCTACAATGAGCAGTTCTTC
TRBJ2-1 15 TRBV5-4 . . CASSPPGVERNEQFF TGTGCCAGCAGCCCCCCCGGGGTAGAAAGGAATGAGCAGTTCTTC
TRBJ1-4 12 TRBV10-3 once TRBD1 CATTTGGEKLFF TGTGCCACAACGACAGGGGGTGAAAAACTGTTTTTT
TRBJ1-2 13 TRBV2 . . CASSESRVGGYTF TGTGCCAGCAGTGAGAGCAGGGTCGGTGGCTACACCTTC
TRBJ2-1 15 TRBV19 . TRBD2 CASSILAGEYNEQFF TGTGCCAGTAGTATTCTAGCGGGAGAATACAATGAGCAGTTCTTC
TRBJ1-2 15 TRBV10-2 . TRBD1 CASSEVDRGRDGYTF TGCGCCAGCAGTGAGGTGGACAGGGGGCGCGATGGCTACACCTTC
TRBJ2-7 15 TRBV5-8 . . CASSLVGLNPYEQYF TGTGCCAGCAGCTTGGTTGGCCTCAACCCATACGAGCAGTACTTC
TRBJ2-1 13 TRBV7-9 . TRBD1 CASSPRQGHEQFF TGTGCCAGCAGCCCCCGACAGGGGCATGAGCAGTTCTTC
TRBJ2-5 13 TRBV5-4 . TRBD1 CATETGGRETQYF TGTGCCACCGAAACAGGGGGCCGGGAGACCCAGTACTTC
TRBJ2-3 17 TRBV7-6 . . CASSRGVGGYGTDTQYF TGTGCCAGCAGCCGAGGGGTCGGGGGTTATGGCACAGATACGCAGTATTTT
TRBJ2-7 13 TRBV5-5 . . CASSADRDYEQYF TGTGCCAGCAGCGCGGACAGAGACTACGAGCAGTACTTC
TRBJ2-7 14 TRBV2 few . CASSETAFNYEQYF TGTGCCAGCAGTGAGACAGCATTCAACTACGAGCAGTACTTC
TRBJ2-1 15 TRBV4-2 . TRBD2 CASSQVGGSFNEQFF TGTGCCAGCAGCCAAGTTGGCGGGAGCTTCAATGAGCAGTTCTTC
TRBJ2-4 14 TRBV3-1/TRBV3-2 . . CASSPTSAKNIQYF TGTGCCAGCAGCCCTACTAGCGCCAAAAACATTCAGTACTTC
TRBJ2-7 12 TRBV19 . . CASSIGSYEQYF TGTGCCAGTAGCATCGGCTCCTACGAGCAGTACTTC
TRBJ1-1 16 TRBV6-5 . TRBD1 CASSYSGAGGNTEAFF TGTGCCAGCAGTTACTCGGGCGCAGGGGGGAACACTGAAGCTTTCTTT
TRBJ2-5 14 TRBV3-1/TRBV3-2 many TRBD1 CASSQETGEETQYF TGTGCCAGCAGCCAAGAAACAGGGGAAGAGACCCAGTACTTC
TRBJ1-1 12 TRBV11-3 . . CASSFSGTEAFF TGTGCCAGCAGCTTTTCAGGGACTGAAGCTTTCTTT
TRBJ2-7 12 TRBV3-1/TRBV3-2 . . CASSLNSYEQYF TGTGCCAGCAGCCTTAACTCATACGAGCAGTACTTC
TRBJ2-5 15 TRBV6-5 . TRBD1 CASRLQGASQETQYF TGTGCCAGCAGACTACAGGGGGCAAGCCAAGAGACCCAGTACTTC
TRBJ2-2 16 TRBV7-9 . TRBD1 CASSHPGQTNTGELFF TGTGCCAGCAGCCACCCGGGACAGACGAACACCGGGGAGCTGTTTTTT
TRBJ1-6 13 TRBV6-4 . . CASSVFRGSPLHF TGTGCCAGCAGTGTCTTCAGGGGATCACCCCTCCACTTT
TRBJ1-3 15 TRBV29-1 . . CSVLWPRSSGNTIYF TGCAGCGTTCTTTGGCCCAGATCCTCTGGAAACACCATATATTTT
TRBJ1-5 13 TRBV30 . TRBD1 CAWSVTGNQPQHF TGTGCCTGGAGTGTGACAGGGAACCAGCCCCAGCATTTT
TRBJ2-2 14 TRBV5-1 few TRBD1 CASSLQGVAGELFF TGCGCCAGCAGCTTACAGGGGGTAGCCGGGGAGCTGTTTTTT
TRBJ1-5 13 TRBV24-1 . . CATSHGGNQPQHF TGTGCCACCAGTCACGGGGGCAATCAGCCCCAGCATTTT
TRBJ2-2 17 TRBV18 . TRBD2 CASSSTSGGTNTGELFF TGTGCCAGCTCGTCGACTAGCGGGGGGACGAACACCGGGGAGCTGTTTTTT
TRBJ2-1 15 TRBV5-1 . . CASSTQTESYNEQFF TGCGCCAGCAGCACACAGACAGAATCCTACAATGAGCAGTTCTTC
TRBJ1-6 15 TRBV7-9 . . CASSSHSSYNSPLHF TGTGCCAGCAGCTCCCACAGCTCCTATAATTCACCCCTCCACTTT
TRBJ2-1 20 TRBV5-4 . TRBD2 CASSNGWLAGGESSYNEQFF TGTGCCAGCAGCAACGGGTGGCTAGCGGGGGGCGAGAGCTCCTACAATGAGCAGTTCTTC
TRBJ2-3 14 TRBV27 . . CASSHLTGSDTQYF TGTGCCAGCAGCCACCTGACAGGTTCAGATACGCAGTATTTT
TRBJ2-1 16 TRBV2 . . CASRRNLRRSYNEQFF TGTGCCAGCAGGCGTAACTTGCGCCGCTCCTACAATGAGCAGTTCTTC
TRBJ1-1 15 TRBV5-1 . . CASSLAWTANTEAFF TGCGCCAGCAGCTTGGCCTGGACAGCAAACACTGAAGCTTTCTTT
TRBJ2-1 15 TRBV2 . TRBD1 CASSPTGVAYNEQFF TGTGCCAGCAGTCCCACAGGGGTTGCCTACAATGAGCAGTTCTTC
TRBJ1-5 13 TRBV30 . TRBD1 CAWATGWGQPQHF TGTGCCTGGGCGACAGGGTGGGGACAGCCCCAGCATTTT
TRBJ2-1 12 TRBV10-3 . . CAISGIEDEQFF TGTGCCATCAGTGGGATAGAGGATGAGCAGTTCTTC
TRBJ2-1 15 TRBV7-9 . . CASSLKGGSYNEQFF TGTGCCAGCAGTTTAAAAGGGGGCTCCTACAATGAGCAGTTCTTC
TRBJ1-1 13 TRBV7-3 . . CASKQGRETEAFF TGTGCCAGCAAACAGGGTCGGGAAACTGAAGCTTTCTTT